The 24 T cell receptor beta chains listed next were all sequenced from one sample in a study of T cells in Graves' hyperthyroidism and ophthalmopathy. The source material, RNA transcripts, was used to amplify TCR beta CDR3 regions. Initially, a first-round RT-PCR of the TCR CDR3 employed the HTBI primer set. TCRdb recomputed calls from the multiplex PCR reads with MiXCR, one row per CDR3 protein. The sample lists 350,000 to 450,000 distinct CDR3 sequences; around 15% were seen once. Sequenced sample: blood. These receptors were obtained from a man aged 45-65 years with Graves' ophthalmopathy.

In its sample, this clonotype was seen many times. J is TRBJ2-7 and V is TRBV6-1; no clear D gene. V shed 4 bases and J shed 3 bases, with 13 bases lying between them. Looked up from germline, CDR1 is MNHNS and CDR2 is SASEGT. The CDR3 runs to 14 residues. The CDR3: CASSVVGIGYEQYF. The CDR3 nucleotides read TGTGCCAGCAGTGTCGTCGGAATCGGCTACGAGCAGTACTTC.

The chain joins TRBV20-1 to TRBJ2-3; TRBD2 agrees at 8 bases. V dropped 6 bases and J dropped 4; count of bases not matched to a gene: 9. Germline assignment: CDR1 DFQATT and CDR2 SNEGSKA (reference sequence). The CDR3 is made up of 14 amino acids. CDR3 sequence (DNA): TGCAGTGCCCCACTAGCGGAGGGCCCAGATACGCAGTATTTT. Translated: CSAPLAEGPDTQYF.

This clonotype has just a few counts. The chain recombines TRBV3-1 with TRBJ2-1, with 14 bases matching TRBD2. The CDR3 spans 17 residues. Germline CDR1 and CDR2: LGHDT and YNNKEL (reference sequence). The junction had 10 bases not matched to a gene; V was cut back by 7 bases and J by 5 bases. Here the CDR3 DNA reads TGTGCCAGCACCCTATTTGGGACTAGCGGGAGACACAATGAGCAGTTCTTC. It specifies CASTLFGTSGRHNEQFF.

This clonotype showed up many times. The genes are TRBV28 and TRBJ2-2, with D possibly being TRBD2 (6 bases). V lost 3 bases and J lost 6, with 11 bases in between. The CDR3 has 14 residues. Germline V lookup: CDR1 MDHEN, CDR2 SYDVKM. The CDR3 region is CASSFAGRSGELFF. Written as DNA, the CDR3 is TGTGCCAGCAGTTTTGCGGGGAGATCCGGGGAGCTGTTTTTT.

This clonotype occurred a few times. This chain joins TRBV19 and TRBJ2-5, with 8 bases matching TRBD1. J lost 4 bases, V lost 3 bases, and 4 bases had no gene match. CDR3 length equals 14 residues. Germline CDR1 reads LNHDA; CDR2 reads SQIVND (reference sequence). As DNA, the CDR3 is TGTGCCAGTAGTATCCAAACAGGGGGAGAGACCCAGTACTTC. Encoded protein: CASSIQTGGETQYF. The full variable domain, in which reference TRBV19 and TRBJ2-5 provide the parts outside the CDR3, is DGGITQSPKYLFRKEGQNVTLSCEQNLNHDAMYWYRQDPGQGLRLIYYSQIVNDFQKGDIAEGYSVSREKKESFPLTVTSAQKNPTAFYLCASSIQTGGETQYFGPGTRLLVL.

This clonotype has ten or more counts. V is TRBV5-1 and J is TRBJ2-2; 8 positions agree with TRBD2. The CDR3 consists of 15 residues. From germline, CDR1 is SGHRS and CDR2 YFSETQ. The junction had 2 bases not matched to a gene; V was cut back by 4 bases and J by 0 bases. The CDR3 sequence is CASSPGLANTGELFF. Here the CDR3 DNA reads TGCGCCAGCAGCCCGGGACTAGCGAACACCGGGGAGCTGTTTTTT.

J is TRBJ1-2 and V is TRBV19; 8 bases align to TRBD1. The CDR3 sequence is 15 residues long. CDR1 LNHDA and CDR2 SQIVND come from the germline V gene (reference sequence). The junction had 10 bases not matched to a gene; V was cut back by 4 bases and J by 6 bases. CDR3 sequence reads: CASSKGQGVRDGYTF. CDR3 nucleotide sequence: TGTGCCAGTAGTAAAGGACAGGGAGTGAGGGATGGCTACACCTTC. The complete variable domain, with remaining parts taken from reference TRBV19 and TRBJ1-2, reads DGGITQSPKYLFRKEGQNVTLSCEQNLNHDAMYWYRQDPGQGLRLIYYSQIVNDFQKGDIAEGYSVSREKKESFPLTVTSAQKNPTAFYLCASSKGQGVRDGYTFGSGTRLTVV.

About this clonotype: A read error is possible here, since a much larger clone lies one base away. The chain combines TRBV30 with TRBJ1-1; D gene uncertain. CDR1 and CDR2 (germline): GTSNPN, SVGIG (reference sequence). The CDR3 extends over 10 amino acids. The CDR3 loop reads CAWSATGAFF. The CDR3 nucleotides are TGTGCCTGGAGTGCCACTGGAGCTTTCTTT.

Note on this clonotype: The junction and the germline gene differ at one end; a read error may be behind it. The chain has TRBV5-1 and TRBJ1-1, with 7 bases identical to TRBD1. The germline V gene has CDR1 SGHRS and CDR2 YFSETQ. The CDR3 contains 16 residues. Here the CDR3 DNA reads TGCGTCAGCAGCTTGAATCGGGACAGACTGAACACTGAAGCTTTCTTT. Amino acid sequence: CVSSLNRDRLNTEAFF.

This clonotype was counted ten times or more. This rearrangement joins TRBV5-1 to TRBJ1-2, with 7 nucleotides matching TRBD1. V was clipped by 3 bases and J by 4 bases; unmatched bases: 15. This CDR3 spans 17 amino acids. Germline lookup yields CDR1 SGHRS and CDR2 YFSETQ. The CDR3 sequence is CASSSTGAAVGIYGYTF. The CDR3 bases are TGCGCCAGCAGCTCAACAGGGGCCGCGGTCGGTATCTATGGCTACACCTTC.

The CDR3 region is CSVLHGEQFF. The CDR3 DNA is TGCAGCGTTTTACACGGAGAGCAGTTCTTC. The chain carries TRBV29-1 and TRBJ2-1, with D hard to call. The CDR3 spans 10 residues. CDR1 is SQVTM and CDR2 is ANQGSEA in the germline V gene. V was shortened by 5 bases and J by 10 bases, with 9 bases between the two germline ends.

This clonotype was seen once. This chain uses TRBV28 with TRBJ2-7; TRBD2 matches 14 bases. Trimming removed 8 bases from V and 0 bases from J; junction bases left unmatched: 12. This CDR3 is 18 amino acids long. Germline V lookup: CDR1 MDHEN, CDR2 SYDVKM. The CDR3 DNA sequence: TGTGCCAGCTCACACACGGATGGGACTAGCGGGAGCTCCTACGAGCAGTACTTC. It is translated as CASSHTDGTSGSSYEQYF.

This clonotype was seen only a few times. This chain connects TRBV5-1 to TRBJ2-2; 8 positions match TRBD1. Germline lookup yields CDR1 SGHRS and CDR2 YFSETQ. Trimming removed 4 bases from V and 4 bases from J; junction bases left unmatched: 3. The CDR3 has 14 amino acids. Here the CDR3 DNA reads TGCGCCAGCAGCCCGGACAGGGCCACCGGGGAGCTGTTTTTT. Protein sequence: CASSPDRATGELFF.

This clonotype appeared a few times. A much larger clone is a single base away; this may be a read error. J is TRBJ2-1 and V is TRBV3-1, with TRBD2 matching 9 bases. The CDR3 runs 17 residues. Germline CDR1 reads LGHDT; CDR2 reads YNNKEL (reference sequence). As DNA, the CDR3 is TGTGCCAGCGGCCAATCACGAAGGACTAGCGCCTACAATGAGCAGTTCTTC. Protein sequence: CASGQSRRTSAYNEQFF.

This clonotype was detected many times. This CDR3 is CASSLRAGERNEQFF. DNA for the CDR3: TGTGCCAGCAGCTTAAGAGCGGGAGAGAGGAATGAGCAGTTCTTC. The V call is TRBV7-8, the J call TRBJ2-1; 8 bases fit TRBD2. There are 15 residues in the CDR3. CDR1 is SGHVS, CDR2 FQNEAQ, per germline. V was pared by 2 bases and J by 7 bases, with 7 bases of the junction left unmatched.

This clonotype appeared a few times. The chain employs TRBV19 and TRBJ1-1; D uncertain. Looked up from germline, CDR1 is LNHDA and CDR2 is SQIVND (reference sequence). V was shortened by 3 bases and J by 1 base, with 6 bases between the two germline ends. This CDR3 contains 13 residues. Here the CDR3 reads CASSMARNTEAFF. The CDR3 DNA follows: TGTGCCAGTAGTATGGCACGGAACACTGAAGCTTTCTTT.

In this sample, this clonotype turned up a few times. The chain carries TRBV9 and TRBJ2-3; 9 bases align to TRBD1. The CDR3 spans 15 residues. The ends lost 3 bases at V and 4 bases at J; junction bases unmatched: 6. CDR1 is SGDLS, CDR2 YYNGEE, per germline. CDR3 sequence reads: CASSAYRDRADTQYF. The CDR3 nucleotides are TGTGCCAGCAGCGCCTACCGGGACAGGGCAGATACGCAGTATTTT.

The chain links TRBV20-1 to TRBJ2-5; 10 bases are a match to TRBD2. CDR1 is DFQATT, CDR2 SNEGSKA, per germline (reference sequence). The CDR3 is 15 amino acids. V lost 1 base and J lost 4; bases outside the gene matches: 6. The CDR3 loop reads CSARGGLAGAETQYF. As DNA, the CDR3 is TGCAGTGCTAGAGGTGGGCTAGCGGGAGCAGAGACCCAGTACTTC.

This clonotype was observed a handful of times. The chain employs TRBV7-9 and TRBJ1-2; D unclear. The CDR3 sequence is 14 residues long. Trimming left V 2 bases short and J 0 bases short, with 7 bases between. Per the germline V gene, CDR1 is SEHNR and CDR2 is FQNEAQ (reference sequence). CDR3 sequence reads: CASSLRETNYGYTF. DNA of the CDR3: TGTGCCAGCAGCTTACGGGAGACTAACTATGGCTACACCTTC. Combining the CDR3 with reference TRBV7-9 and TRBJ1-2 gives the whole variable domain DTGVSQNPRHKITKRGQNVTFRCDPISEHNRLYWYRQTLGQGPEFLTYFQNEAQLEKSRLLSDRFSAERPKGSFSTLEIQRTEQGDSAMYLCASSLRETNYGYTFGSGTRLTVV.

The gene calls are TRBV6-1 and TRBJ1-5; no reliable D call. Trimming cost V 3 bases and J 0 bases, with 9 bases left between them. Germline CDR1 and CDR2: MNHNS and SASEGT. This CDR3 spans 15 amino acids. The CDR3 region has the DNA TGTGCCAGCAGTGATGCGGGGTCTAGCAATCAGCCCCAGCATTTT. Protein: CASSDAGSSNQPQHF.

This clonotype was counted many times. V is TRBV18 and J is TRBJ2-7; 9 bases align to TRBD2. Germline CDR1 and CDR2: KGHSH and LQKENI. The CDR3 is made up of 14 amino acids. Trimming removed 2 bases from V and 5 bases from J; junction bases left unmatched: 4. The CDR3 nucleotides read TGTGCCAGCTCACCAGGGGCGGGAGGGAACGAGCAGTACTTC. The encoded protein is CASSPGAGGNEQYF. The full variable domain, with the rest looked up from reference TRBV18 and TRBJ2-7, is NAGVMQNPRHLVRRRGQEARLRCSPMKGHSHVYWYRQLPEEGLKFMVYLQKENIIDESGMPKERFSAEFPKEGPSILRIQQVVRGDSAAYFCASSPGAGGNEQYFGPGTRLTVT.

This sequence joins TRBV19 and TRBJ2-3; D remains unclear. V shed 0 bases and J shed 15 bases, with 4 bases lying between them. This CDR3 comprises 9 residues. Germline lookup yields CDR1 LNHDA and CDR2 SQIVND (reference sequence). CDR3 DNA sequence: TGTGCCAGTAGTATAGAAACCTATTTT. This gives the protein CASSIETYF.

The chain combines TRBV20-1 with TRBJ2-6; 12 bases align to TRBD2. Unmatched junction bases numbered 6, after V lost 6 bases and J lost 6 bases. Germline CDR1 reads DFQATT; CDR2 reads SNEGSKA (reference sequence). The CDR3 totals 15 residues. The CDR3: CSAPTSGSEANVLTF. In DNA, the CDR3 is TGCAGTGCCCCGACTAGCGGGAGTGAGGCCAACGTCCTGACTTTC.

V and J are TRBV11-2 and TRBJ1-1; D is undetermined. Trimming stripped 3 bases from V and 6 bases from J, with 11 bases between. CDR3 size: 13 residues. The germline gives CDR1 SGHAT, CDR2 FQNNGV. In nucleotides, the CDR3 is TGTGCCAGCAGCTTGGAGACGCACTCTGAAGCTTTCTTT. Protein sequence: CASSLETHSEAFF.